Given below is one T cell receptor beta chain in context. This entry comes from a study of blood T cell repertoires in COVID-19. Background on the study: Collection of acute and convalescent COVID-19 samples took place in the United States, Italy and Spain.

Trimming shortened V by 1 base and J by 4 bases, and 13 bases separated the two germline ends. This CDR3 is built from 15 residues. CDR1 is SGHDN, CDR2 FVKESK, per germline. Per the study methods: Cell counts per sample came from amplifying reference gene primers. The data were produced by immunoSEQ multiplex PCR, yet TCRdb's version contains in-frame clones alone and is incomplete. From that table come the V and J calls and clone size; the DNA was used to work out D and trimming. The table records approximately 500,000 clones, nearly 90% of them present only once. The Seattle patients, enrolled during active infection, were followed longitudinally.

Sample: peripheral blood. The origin of this receptor is a man between 18 and 29 years old with COVID-19, enrolled during active disease. This chain joins TRBV14 and TRBJ1-2; TRBD1 might be the D (5 bases). CDR3 DNA sequence: TGTGCCAGCAGCCAAGTAATGGGGCCGACCTATGGCTACACCTTC. Encoded protein: CASSQVMGPTYGYTF.